This TCR beta chain is from a study of blood T cell repertoires in COVID-19. Study background: Whether acute or convalescent, the COVID-19 samples came from the United States, Italy and Spain. In each case, the material was cDNA or gDNA derived from T cells, B-cell-depleted T cells, or PBMCs.

The V gene end was trimmed by 0 bases and the J gene end by 1 base; junction bases not matched to a gene: 2. This CDR3 contains 15 residues. CDR1 and CDR2 from the germline V gene are LGHNA and YSLEER. As originally analysed: Reference gene primer amplification in the assay estimated nucleated cell counts. Sequencing used immunoSEQ multiplex PCR; TCRdb keeps in-frame clones, though not all of them. V, J and clone size were drawn from that table, and D and trimming were deduced from the DNA. The sample holds more than 30,000 clones; approximately 94% are singletons and the top ten take roughly 3.7%. This clone was seen only once.

The receptor's source is a human donor with active COVID-19. The donor label of this sample is uncertain. The sample consisted of peripheral blood. V and J are TRBV4-3 and TRBJ2-7, with 8 bases fitting TRBD2. CDR3: CASSQDGRGSYEQYF. The DNA of the CDR3 is TGCGCCAGCAGCCAAGACGGGAGGGGGTCCTACGAGCAGTACTTC.